The rows below give T cell receptor beta chains drawn from one sample of a study of beta chain features in type 1 diabetes. Assay: immunoSEQ multiplex PCR; the TCRdb copy retains only in-frame clones and omits some. The sample lists under 200,000 clones, 7.5% to 10% seen once, with around 0.65% in the top ten. The sample was central memory CD4+ T cells from blood. The receptors derive from a man aged 18 to 29 in good health. CDR3s include the opening cysteine and the closing phenylalanine or tryptophan. Fields, in order: CDR3 DNA, CDR3 protein, J gene, V gene, clone size, D gene. A D gene is named only where the DNA matches it firmly. Clone size appears in some rows only: once, few, many, or a class for an expanded clone.

CDR3nt: TGTGCCAGCAGCCCTCAAACAGGGTCCGGAACTGAAGCTTTCTTT
CDR3aa: CASSPQTGSGTEAFF
j_gene: TRBJ1-1
v_gene: TRBV5-6
abundance: few
d_gene: NA

CDR3nt: TGTGCCAGCTCACCCAACTGGGGGGAGAATAGCAATCAGCCCCAGCATTTT
CDR3aa: CASSPNWGENSNQPQHF
j_gene: TRBJ1-5
v_gene: TRBV18
abundance: few
d_gene: NA

CDR3nt: TGTGCCAGCAGCTTACAGGGAAGTAACACAGATACGCAGTATTTT
CDR3aa: CASSLQGSNTDTQYF
j_gene: TRBJ2-3
v_gene: TRBV7-8
abundance: few
d_gene: NA

CDR3nt: TGTGCCAGGACCAAACAGGGGATGACTGAAGCTTTCTTT
CDR3aa: CARTKQGMTEAFF
j_gene: TRBJ1-1
v_gene: TRBV28
abundance: few
d_gene: TRBD1

CDR3nt: TGCGCCAGCAGCCGACAGGGAATCAATGAGCAGTTCTTC
CDR3aa: CASSRQGINEQFF
j_gene: TRBJ2-1
v_gene: TRBV4-1
abundance: NA
d_gene: TRBD1

CDR3nt: TGCGCCAGCAGCTTGGACCAGGGGAGCCAGCCCCAGCATTTT
CDR3aa: CASSLDQGSQPQHF
j_gene: TRBJ1-5
v_gene: TRBV5-1
abundance: few
d_gene: NA

CDR3nt: TGCAGCGTGGAGGGACTGTCCACTGAAGCTTTCTTT
CDR3aa: CSVEGLSTEAFF
j_gene: TRBJ1-1
v_gene: TRBV29-1
abundance: many
d_gene: NA

CDR3nt: TGTGCCAGCCATAACGGTTACGAGCAGTACTTC
CDR3aa: CASHNGYEQYF
j_gene: TRBJ2-7
v_gene: TRBV6-6
abundance: NA
d_gene: NA

CDR3nt: TGCGCCAGCAGCTTGGACCAGGGGACGTCTGAAGCTTTCTTT
CDR3aa: CASSLDQGTSEAFF
j_gene: TRBJ1-1
v_gene: TRBV5-1
abundance: NA
d_gene: NA

CDR3nt: TGTGCCAGCAGCGTAGCGGGGGGTTGGGAGACCCAGTACTTC
CDR3aa: CASSVAGGWETQYF
j_gene: TRBJ2-5
v_gene: TRBV9
abundance: few
d_gene: TRBD2

CDR3nt: TGTGCCAGCAGTTACTCGTGGGAGGATTTCTACGAGCAGTACTTC
CDR3aa: CASSYSWEDFYEQYF
j_gene: TRBJ2-7
v_gene: TRBV6-6
abundance: few
d_gene: NA

CDR3nt: TGTGCCAGCAGCCTAACTAGCGGGAGAGGGCCCCATGAGCAGTTCTTC
CDR3aa: CASSLTSGRGPHEQFF
j_gene: TRBJ2-1
v_gene: TRBV7-6
abundance: NA
d_gene: TRBD2

CDR3nt: TGTGCCAGCAGCCAAGAGGGACAGGGACAAGAGACCCAGTACTTC
CDR3aa: CASSQEGQGQETQYF
j_gene: TRBJ2-5
v_gene: TRBV4-2
abundance: many
d_gene: TRBD1

CDR3nt: TGTGCCTGGAGTGTGGGGGGGGCAAGTGGCTACACCTTC
CDR3aa: CAWSVGGASGYTF
j_gene: TRBJ1-2
v_gene: TRBV30
abundance: NA
d_gene: NA

CDR3nt: TGTGCCAGCAGCTCTGAAGGGGGTAGCAATCAGCCCCAGCATTTT
CDR3aa: CASSSEGGSNQPQHF
j_gene: TRBJ1-5
v_gene: TRBV7-2
abundance: NA
d_gene: NA

CDR3nt: TGTGCCAGCAGCGTCGACAGACAGACTGAAGCTTTCTTT
CDR3aa: CASSVDRQTEAFF
j_gene: TRBJ1-1
v_gene: TRBV7-3
abundance: few
d_gene: NA

CDR3nt: TGTGCCAGCAGCACCCTCCAGTCCCCCTACGAGCAGTACTTC
CDR3aa: CASSTLQSPYEQYF
j_gene: TRBJ2-7
v_gene: TRBV7-2
abundance: few
d_gene: NA